The rows below give T cell receptor beta chains drawn from one sample of a study of metastatic and nonmetastatic thyroid tumors. TCRdb re-analyzed the PCR reads through MiXCR. Among 25,000 to 35,000 clones listed, approximately 10% were seen once. The source material was blood. The receptors derive from a female donor with papillary thyroid cancer or a benign thyroid nodule (not recorded which). Some clones in this sample may be carry-over from other donors' samples. Both conserved end residues are part of each CDR3. A D gene is named only where the DNA matches it firmly. A row's size may be missing; if present it is once, few, many or a size class.

TRBJ2-2 | . | many | TRBV9 | 15 | CASSPLEGDTGELFF | TGTGCCAGCAGCCCCCTGGAAGGGGATACCGGGGAGCTGTTTTTT
TRBJ2-7 | . | . | TRBV5-1 | 15 | CASSFDRTPSYEQYF | TGCGCCAGCAGTTTTGACAGGACACCCTCCTACGAGCAGTACTTC
TRBJ2-5 | . | many | TRBV20-1 | 11 | CSARWGETQYF | TGCAGTGCTCGATGGGGAGAGACCCAGTACTTC
TRBJ2-7 | TRBD1 | many | TRBV7-6 | 12 | CASSARQGEQYF | TGTGCCAGCAGCGCAAGACAGGGGGAGCAGTACTTC
TRBJ2-2 | . | many | TRBV11-2 | 14 | CASSSNPNTGELFF | TGTGCCAGCAGCTCAAACCCTAACACCGGGGAGCTGTTTTTT
TRBJ1-2 | . | medium-sized | TRBV19 | 10 | CASRNYGYTF | TGTGCCAGTCGGAACTATGGCTACACCTTC
TRBJ1-6 | . | many | TRBV14 | 18 | CASSQVRAHARGHSPLHF | TGTGCCAGCAGCCAAGTCAGGGCCCACGCGAGGGGTCATTCACCCCTCCACTTT
TRBJ2-2 | TRBD2 | . | TRBV7-2 | 15 | CASSLAGLGGGELVF | TGTGCCAGCAGCTTAGCGGGACTAGGCGGCGGGGAGCTAGTTTTT
TRBJ2-1 | . | many | TRBV18 | 13 | CASSPTEYNEQFF | TGTGCCAGCTCACCTACGGAATACAATGAGCAGTTCTTC
TRBJ2-7 | . | many | TRBV5-5 | 14 | CASSLLSEPYEQYF | TGTGCCAGCAGCTTGCTATCAGAACCCTACGAGCAGTACTTC
TRBJ2-2 | TRBD2 | many | TRBV5-1 | 16 | CASSEGGRALGGELFF | TGCGCCAGCAGCGAAGGCGGGAGGGCCCTTGGCGGGGAGCTGTTTTTT
TRBJ1-2 | . | . | TRBV30 | 15 | CAWRAAGALNYGYTF | TGTGCCTGGAGGGCGGCAGGGGCCCTTAACTATGGCTACACCTTC
TRBJ2-7 | TRBD2 | many | TRBV27 | 19 | CASSLFRSTLAGLAGEQYF | TGTGCCAGCAGTTTATTCCGGTCTACTCTGGCGGGACTAGCGGGCGAGCAGTACTTC
TRBJ2-3 | . | many | TRBV9 | 14 | CASSGPLFTDTQYF | TGTGCCAGCAGCGGGCCTCTTTTCACAGATACGCAGTATTTT
TRBJ2-1 | . | many | TRBV28 | 14 | CASSLALSDPQQFF | TGTGCCAGCAGTTTAGCGCTCTCGGACCCACAGCAGTTCTTC
TRBJ2-5 | TRBD2 | many | TRBV27 | 14 | CASMGKRDQETQYF | TGTGCCAGCATGGGTAAGCGGGATCAAGAGACCCAGTACTTC
TRBJ2-7 | TRBD1 | many | TRBV9 | 14 | CASSVGTGGVEQYF | TGTGCCAGCAGCGTAGGGACAGGGGGCGTCGAGCAGTACTTC
TRBJ1-4 | . | many | TRBV28 | 12 | CASSWLNEKLFF | TGTGCCAGCAGTTGGTTGAATGAAAAACTGTTTTTT
TRBJ2-7 | TRBD1 | many | TRBV5-5 | 15 | CASSFPGTGVYEQYF | TGTGCCAGCAGCTTCCCCGGGACAGGGGTCTACGAGCAGTACTTC
TRBJ1-6 | TRBD1 | many | TRBV3-1 | 15 | CASSPRTGGFSPLHF | TGTGCCAGCAGCCCTAGGACAGGGGGTTTTTCACCCCTCCACTTT
TRBJ2-5 | . | . | TRBV7-2 | 11 | CASSLVGTQYF | TGTGCCAGCAGCTTAGTAGGGACCCAGTACTTC
TRBJ1-1 | . | many | TRBV6-1 | 11 | CASRRATEAFF | TGTGCCAGCAGAAGGGCCACTGAAGCTTTCTTT
TRBJ1-3 | . | many | TRBV11-3 | 14 | CASSQDFSGNTIYF | TGTGCCAGCAGCCAGGACTTCTCTGGAAACACCATATATTTT
TRBJ2-7 | TRBD1 | many | TRBV18 | 13 | CASSVRDRGEQYF | TGTGCCAGCTCGGTTCGGGACAGAGGCGAGCAGTACTTC
TRBJ2-3 | TRBD2 | many | TRBV24-1 | 15 | CATSDPAGSTDTQYF | TGTGCCACCAGTGATCCAGCGGGATCCACAGATACGCAGTATTTT
TRBJ1-1 | . | many | TRBV6-6 | 16 | CASSYQIYLDVTEAFF | TGTGCCAGCAGTTACCAAATCTACCTGGATGTCACTGAAGCTTTCTTT
TRBJ1-2 | . | once | TRBV7-2 | 13 | CASSLAGACGYTF | TGTGCCAGCAGCTTGGCAGGGGCATGTGGCTACACCTTC
TRBJ1-2 | . | many | TRBV28 | 13 | CASRLPLLTGFTF | TGTGCCAGCAGACTCCCCCTTCTGACAGGATTCACCTTC
TRBJ1-6 | . | many | TRBV24-1 | 14 | CATSDNLYNSPLHF | TGTGCCACCAGTGATAATCTATATAATTCACCCCTCCACTTT